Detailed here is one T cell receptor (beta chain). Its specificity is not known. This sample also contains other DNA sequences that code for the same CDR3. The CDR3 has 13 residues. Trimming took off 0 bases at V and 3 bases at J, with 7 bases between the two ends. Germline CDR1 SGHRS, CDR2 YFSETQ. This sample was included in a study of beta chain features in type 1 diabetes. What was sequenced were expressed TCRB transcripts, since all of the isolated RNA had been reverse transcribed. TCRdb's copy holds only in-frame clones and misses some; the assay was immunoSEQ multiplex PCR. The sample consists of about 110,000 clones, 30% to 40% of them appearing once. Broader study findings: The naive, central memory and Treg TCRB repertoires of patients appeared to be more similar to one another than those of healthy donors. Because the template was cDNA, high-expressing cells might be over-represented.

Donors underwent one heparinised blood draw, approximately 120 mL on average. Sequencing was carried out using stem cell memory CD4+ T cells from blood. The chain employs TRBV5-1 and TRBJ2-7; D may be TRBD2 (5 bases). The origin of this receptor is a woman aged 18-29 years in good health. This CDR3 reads CASSLGGLYEQYF. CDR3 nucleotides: TGCGCCAGCAGCTTGGGCGGGCTCTACGAGCAGTACTTC.